This T cell receptor (beta chain) was sequenced for a study of CD8 T cells in Susac syndrome. This clonotype was seen just once. Germline and junction disagree at one end, which may indicate a read error. Sequencing targeted TCR beta in T cells from blood (CD8+ and CD4+). Reverse transcription of roughly 0.5 to 1 ug RNA was carried out with random hexamers. It was immunoSEQ multiplex PCR that amplified TCR beta CDR3 across 54 Vbeta and 13 Jbeta. TCRdb ran MiXCR on the immunoSEQ multiplex PCR reads and lists one entry per CDR3 protein. The data contain about 94,000 distinct CDR3 sequences, 85% to 95% of them singletons. CDR1 is SGHAT, CDR2 FQNNGV, per germline. This CDR3 is built from 11 residues.

The TCR was taken from a human donor with Susac syndrome. The V gene is TRBV11-2, the J gene TRBJ2-7, with D uncertain. The sample comprised CD4+ T cells from PBMCs. CDR3 amino acids: CASSPDYGQYF. CDR3 coding DNA: TGTGCCAGCAGCCCAGATTACGGGCAGTACTTC.